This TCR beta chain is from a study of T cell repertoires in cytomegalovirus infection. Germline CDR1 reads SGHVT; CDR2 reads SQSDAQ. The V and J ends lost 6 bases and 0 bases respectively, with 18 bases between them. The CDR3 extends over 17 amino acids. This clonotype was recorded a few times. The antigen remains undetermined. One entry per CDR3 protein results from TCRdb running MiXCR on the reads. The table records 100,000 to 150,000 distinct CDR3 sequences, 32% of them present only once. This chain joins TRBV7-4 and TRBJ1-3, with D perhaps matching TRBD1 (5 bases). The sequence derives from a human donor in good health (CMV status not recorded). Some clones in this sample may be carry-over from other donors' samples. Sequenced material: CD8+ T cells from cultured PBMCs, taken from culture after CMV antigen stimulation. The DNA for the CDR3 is TGTGCCAGCAGGCCAACCCCGGGGACTAGCTCTGGAAACACCATATATTTT. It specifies CASRPTPGTSSGNTIYF.